This record covers a single TCR beta chain. The antigen remains unidentified. PCR involved 60 Vbeta and 13 Jbeta primers. Measured with immunoSEQ multiplex PCR; TCRdb has only the in-frame clones, and not every one. The sample has around 67,000 clones, approximately 58% seen once. CDR1 is MDHEN and CDR2 is SYDVKM in the germline V gene. Trimming took 2 bases from V and 5 from J; bases not matched to a gene: 7. The CDR3 contains 15 residues. Regarding donors, all were healthy bone marrow donors. Donors showed nominal health when sampled, although they likely had unrecorded immune exposures. This entry belongs to a study of cytomegalovirus exposure and HLA in healthy donors. Notes on the study in general: Reports credit the classifier with highly specific, highly sensitive diagnosis of cytomegalovirus status. Some segments of the V type, notably TRBV6-2 and TRBV6-3, were excluded as indistinguishable.

This clonotype originated in a woman between 45 and 60 years old in good health and CMV-seronegative. The V and J genes are TRBV28 and TRBJ2-5, with TRBD1 matching over 8 bases. The material sequenced was PBMCs. Written as DNA, the CDR3 is TGTGCCAGCAGTTTACTCGGACAGGGTGAGGAGACCCAGTACTTC. Its protein product is CASSLLGQGEETQYF.